This is a list of T cell receptor beta chains from one sample in a study. TCRdb re-analysed the RT-PCR reads in MiXCR, keeping a single row per CDR3 protein. The repertoire includes roughly 3,800 distinct CDR3 sequences, approximately 34% of them detected once, and about 5% sits in the top ten. Sample: memory CD4+ T cells from salivary gland. These receptors were collected from a female donor with primary Sjogren's syndrome. The CDR3 runs from the conserved cysteine through the conserved F or W. Each record gives: D gene, J gene, CDR3 length, V gene, clone size, CDR3 protein, CDR3 DNA. D genes are given only for firm matches. Rows give clone size only sometimes, using once, few, many, or a class for an expanded clone.

d_gene: TRBD2; j_gene: TRBJ2-2; len: 16; v_gene: TRBV7-6; abundance: medium-sized; CDR3aa: CASSAGTSANTGELFF; CDR3nt: TGTGCCAGCAGCGCAGGGACTAGCGCGAACACCGGGGAGCTGTTTTTT
d_gene: NA; j_gene: TRBJ1-4; len: 12; v_gene: TRBV27; abundance: medium-sized; CDR3aa: CASSLKGEKLFF; CDR3nt: TGTGCCAGCAGTTTAAAGGGTGAAAAACTGTTTTTT
d_gene: NA; j_gene: TRBJ1-1; len: 13; v_gene: TRBV7-9; abundance: medium-sized; CDR3aa: CASSLRRGTEAFF; CDR3nt: TGTGCCAGCAGCTTACGGAGGGGAACTGAAGCTTTCTTT
d_gene: TRBD2; j_gene: TRBJ2-3; len: 16; v_gene: TRBV20-1; abundance: NA; CDR3aa: CSARAPSGRVTDTQYF; CDR3nt: TGCAGTGCTAGAGCCCCTAGCGGGAGGGTCACAGATACGCAGTATTTT
d_gene: TRBD1; j_gene: TRBJ1-4; len: 15; v_gene: TRBV27; abundance: many; CDR3aa: CASSPGGRGNEKLFF; CDR3nt: TGTGCCAGCAGCCCAGGCGGCAGGGGGAATGAAAAACTGTTTTTT
d_gene: TRBD1; j_gene: TRBJ1-5; len: 14; v_gene: TRBV7-8; abundance: medium-sized; CDR3aa: CASSPGQDNQPQHF; CDR3nt: TGTGCCAGCAGCCCGGGACAGGACAATCAGCCCCAGCATTTT
d_gene: TRBD2; j_gene: TRBJ2-1; len: 15; v_gene: TRBV20-1; abundance: medium-sized; CDR3aa: CSAFGGGVSYNEQFF; CDR3nt: TGCAGTGCCTTCGGCGGGGGGGTCTCCTACAATGAGCAGTTCTTC
d_gene: TRBD2; j_gene: TRBJ2-3; len: 19; v_gene: TRBV9; abundance: NA; CDR3aa: CASSPGLAGGGSYTDTQYF; CDR3nt: TGTGCCAGCAGTCCGGGACTAGCGGGAGGGGGCTCCTACACAGATACGCAGTATTTT
d_gene: TRBD2; j_gene: TRBJ2-1; len: 13; v_gene: TRBV5-1; abundance: once; CDR3aa: CASSLIAGAEQFF; CDR3nt: TGCGCCAGCAGCCTGATAGCGGGGGCTGAGCAGTTCTTC
d_gene: NA; j_gene: TRBJ2-1; len: 15; v_gene: TRBV20-1; abundance: medium-sized; CDR3aa: CSARDQLAPYNEQFF; CDR3nt: TGCAGTGCTAGAGATCAACTAGCACCCTACAATGAGCAGTTCTTC
d_gene: NA; j_gene: TRBJ1-2; len: 14; v_gene: TRBV20-1; abundance: medium-sized; CDR3aa: CSARSGQPGEGYTF; CDR3nt: TGCAGTGCGAGGTCGGGACAACCCGGTGAGGGCTACACCTTC
d_gene: NA; j_gene: TRBJ2-7; len: 12; v_gene: TRBV7-9; abundance: many; CDR3aa: CASSLVAYEQYF; CDR3nt: TGTGCCAGCAGCTTAGTAGCTTACGAGCAGTACTTC
d_gene: NA; j_gene: TRBJ1-2; len: 12; v_gene: TRBV6-5; abundance: few; CDR3aa: CASRAEGQGYTF; CDR3nt: TGTGCCAGCAGGGCAGAGGGACAAGGCTACACCTTC
d_gene: NA; j_gene: TRBJ1-5; len: 16; v_gene: TRBV24-1; abundance: NA; CDR3aa: CATSDSGTLGNQPQHF; CDR3nt: TGTGCCACCAGTGATAGCGGGACCCTCGGCAATCAGCCCCAGCATTTT
d_gene: NA; j_gene: TRBJ1-1; len: 15; v_gene: TRBV29-1; abundance: NA; CDR3aa: CSVAWRDQINTEAFF; CDR3nt: TGCAGCGTTGCGTGGAGGGACCAAATCAACACTGAAGCTTTCTTT